This entry describes one TCR beta chain. This record comes from a study of blood T cell repertoires in COVID-19. This CDR3 spans 13 amino acids. With 6 bases clipped from V and 6 bases from J, the junction kept 5 bases outside the gene matches. Germline CDR1 and CDR2: LNHDA and SQIVND (reference sequence). Clones were read by immunoSEQ multiplex PCR, and TCRdb kept only the in-frame ones, dropping some. The table shows 250,000 to 350,000 clones, with around 80% occurring only once. Sequenced sample: peripheral blood. This sequence originates from a woman aged 50 to 65 with acute or convalescent COVID-19. The chain has TRBV19 and TRBJ1-5; 7 bases agree with TRBD1. The CDR3 is CASRGQGVQPQHF. In DNA, the CDR3 is TGTGCCAGTAGGGGCCAGGGGGTTCAGCCCCAGCATTTT.